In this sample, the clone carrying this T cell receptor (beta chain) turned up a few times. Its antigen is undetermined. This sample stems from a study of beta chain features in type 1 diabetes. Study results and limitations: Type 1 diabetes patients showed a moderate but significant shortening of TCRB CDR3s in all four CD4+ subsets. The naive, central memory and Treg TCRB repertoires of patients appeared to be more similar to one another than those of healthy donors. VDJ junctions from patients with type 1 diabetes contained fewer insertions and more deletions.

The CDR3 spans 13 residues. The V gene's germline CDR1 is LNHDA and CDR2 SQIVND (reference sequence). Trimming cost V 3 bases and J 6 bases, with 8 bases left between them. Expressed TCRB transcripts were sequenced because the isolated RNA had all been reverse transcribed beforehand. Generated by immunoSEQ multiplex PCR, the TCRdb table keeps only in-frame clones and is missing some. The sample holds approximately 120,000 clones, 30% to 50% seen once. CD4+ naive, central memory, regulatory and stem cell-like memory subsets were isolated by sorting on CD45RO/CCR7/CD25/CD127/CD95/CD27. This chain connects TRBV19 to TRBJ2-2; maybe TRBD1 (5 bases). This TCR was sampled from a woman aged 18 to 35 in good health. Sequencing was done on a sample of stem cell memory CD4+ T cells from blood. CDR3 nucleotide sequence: TGTGCCAGTAGTATTCAGGGATCCGGGGAGCTGTTTTTT. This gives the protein CASSIQGSGELFF.